This T cell receptor beta chain was captured by sequencing in a study of shared clonotypes between healthy human individuals (dated by TCRdb to 2018 to 2020). For the study in its entirety: A few men and a couple of women, aged 18 to 49 years, made up the cohort. For each donor, CD4 naive and CD4 memory were each run on three plates, CD8 naive on two plates, and CD8 memory on one plate. To increase sequencing depth and limit assay-specific biases, TCR repertoire library preparation and sequencing were carried out by different laboratories using diverse techniques. Between about 0.94 and 8.9 billion PBMCs per donor were obtained by leukapheresis. To estimate repertoire size and how much clonotypes are shared between individuals, the study performed deep sequencing of blood TCR repertoires from five healthy adults. Study-level results and caveats: Sampling was limited to blood, and TCR repertoires in tissue likely differ from TCR repertoires in blood. Based on pairwise subsampling, the degree of clonotype sharing among donors was expected to be affected by sequencing depth. Naive subsets generally had larger estimated clonotype richness than memory subsets did. When a handful of donors were compared, the shared fraction of clonotypes was about 5.4% for naive CD4, approximately 3.3% for naive CD8, 2% to 2.5% for memory CD4, and 0.35% to 0.4% for memory CD8. Even with the large sequencing depth, rarefaction of the sorted-subset datasets indicated that sequencing was incomplete. The genetic and exposure-history diversity represented was limited by the small number of donors. Compared with non-shared clonotypes, clonotypes shared by all four sorted-subset donors had higher generation probabilities.

Healthy HIV-negative adults with no recently reported acute infections or vaccinations were included as donors. All donors were Caucasian adults living in Nashville, Tennessee, USA. Magnetic negative selection was used to enrich CD4+ T cells, after which naive cells were positively selected on CD45RA and the negative fraction became the memory subset. After blood collection by leukapheresis, PBMCs were isolated using Ficoll-Histopaque density gradient centrifugation and then cryopreserved in the vapor phase of liquid nitrogen. Analytical flow cytometry was used to check the purity and quantity of every magnetically sorted T cell population. Genomic DNA was isolated from every sorted fraction and measured by UV absorbance on a Nanodrop 2000c. To note about this clone: This receptor's antigen is unknown. No base qualities exist here, and no much larger clone lies one base off it.

Reading from cysteine to phenylalanine, the CDR3 counts 12 amino acids. The sequence is cut down to CDR3 DNA, 36 bases in frame from base 1. V was cut back by 4 bases and J by 4 bases, leaving a gap of 8 bases between them. Per the germline V gene, SGDLS is the CDR1 and YYNGEE is the CDR2. TCR CDR3 regions were amplified from genomic DNA by multiplex PCR using the deep immunoSEQ assay. Extracted genomic DNA from each cell subset was spread evenly across all wells of several immunoSEQ 96-well plates, with each plate serving as a replicate. For sorted subsets, each replicate PCR was loaded with about 200 ng genomic DNA, equivalent to some 27,000 T cell genomes. Purified libraries were measured with a Qubit 3.0 fluorometer, size-checked on a Bioanalyzer 2100, and measured again with the KAPA Library Quantification kit. Every immunoSEQ 96-well plate was sequenced on a separate single-read 150-cycle Illumina NextSeq 550 flow cell. Processing in the source paper ran as follows. Because the immunoSEQ output included only junctional sequences and no quality scores, the filtering could not be the same as the filtering used for full-length reads. To assign V/J genes and CDR3, sequences were annotated against IMGT germline references using PyIR, a Python wrapper for IgBLAST v1.9. Reads were removed for weak V/J assignments (E-value above 1e-6), missing CDR3, stop codons, out-of-frame junctions, or ambiguous translated residues. V3J clonotypes were defined as sequences sharing the same inferred V gene, J gene, and CDR3 amino acid sequence. To compute the percentage overlap between repertoires, the number of shared unique clonotypes was divided by the size of the smaller repertoire. Three approaches were used to assess repertoire richness: RTK rarefaction, the Chao1 estimator, and Recon v2.1 estimates of unobserved clonotypes. Generation probabilities for all TCRbeta clonotypes obtained by the gDNA method from four donors were computed using OLGA. In its TCRdb copy, this immuneACCESS table keeps in-frame sequences only and misses some clones. Where compared with another copy, unresolved V genes explain less than half of these, and the others have no known cause. The V and J calls and clone size come from that table; D and trimming were worked out from the DNA. Here the sample has some 790,000 clones; roughly 72% occur a single time. The leading ten clones occupy 1.8% of the sample.

This receptor was identified in a woman younger than 45 in good health. The chain uses TRBV9 and TRBJ1-2; the D gene identity is not certain. Material: memory CD4+ T cells sorted from blood. This specimen's cell subset or site label, interpreted: CD45RA-negative fraction. The bases read TGTGCCAGCAGCCAACCCGCCTATGGCTACACCTTC. It codes for CASSQPAYGYTF.